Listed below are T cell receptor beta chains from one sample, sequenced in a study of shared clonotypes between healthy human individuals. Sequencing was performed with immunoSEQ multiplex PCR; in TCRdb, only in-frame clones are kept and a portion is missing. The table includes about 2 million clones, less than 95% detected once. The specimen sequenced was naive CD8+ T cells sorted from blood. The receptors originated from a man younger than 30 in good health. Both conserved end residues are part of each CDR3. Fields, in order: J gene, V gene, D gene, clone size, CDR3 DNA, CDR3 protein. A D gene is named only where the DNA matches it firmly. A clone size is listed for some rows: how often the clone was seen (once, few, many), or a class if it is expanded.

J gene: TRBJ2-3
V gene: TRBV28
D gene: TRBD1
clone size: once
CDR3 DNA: TGTGCCAGCAGTTTACCGCCTCAGGGGGCTGTAGATACGCAGTATTTT
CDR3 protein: CASSLPPQGAVDTQYF

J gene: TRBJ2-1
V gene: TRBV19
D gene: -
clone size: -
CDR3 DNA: TGTGCCACCGAGGGTAGCAGCTACAATGAGCAGTTCTTC
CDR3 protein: CATEGSSYNEQFF

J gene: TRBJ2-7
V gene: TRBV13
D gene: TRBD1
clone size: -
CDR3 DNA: TGTGCCAGCAGCGTCGGACAGGGTGTCTACGAGCAGTACTTC
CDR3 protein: CASSVGQGVYEQYF

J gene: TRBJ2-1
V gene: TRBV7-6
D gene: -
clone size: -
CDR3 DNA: TGTGCCAGCAGCTTAGCAGAGGATGAGCAGTTCTTC
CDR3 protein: CASSLAEDEQFF

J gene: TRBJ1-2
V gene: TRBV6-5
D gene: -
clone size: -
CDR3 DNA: TGTGCCAGCAGTTATCATCCAGCCAACTATGGCTACACCTTC
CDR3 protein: CASSYHPANYGYTF

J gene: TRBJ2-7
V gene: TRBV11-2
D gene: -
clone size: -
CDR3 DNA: TGTGCCAGCAGCTTCGGTCAGGAGACCTACGAGCAGTACTTC
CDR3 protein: CASSFGQETYEQYF

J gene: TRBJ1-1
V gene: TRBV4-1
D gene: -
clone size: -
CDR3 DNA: TGCGCCAGCAGCCAGGGGGCCGATGAGAACACTGAAGCTTTCTTT
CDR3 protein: CASSQGADENTEAFF

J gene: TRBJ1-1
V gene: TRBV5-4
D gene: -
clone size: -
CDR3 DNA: TGTGCCAGCAGCCGAGGGTACACTGAAGCTTTCTTT
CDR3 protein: CASSRGYTEAFF

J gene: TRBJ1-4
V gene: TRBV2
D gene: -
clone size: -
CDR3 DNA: TGTGCCAGCCGAGGGTCAGGGTTGGGTGAAAAACTGTTTTTT
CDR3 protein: CASRGSGLGEKLFF

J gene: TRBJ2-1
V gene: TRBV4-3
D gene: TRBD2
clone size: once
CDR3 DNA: TGCGCCAGCAGCCAAGGTGGGGAGTTACTAGCGGGAGCCCATGAGCAGTTCTTC
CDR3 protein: CASSQGGELLAGAHEQFF

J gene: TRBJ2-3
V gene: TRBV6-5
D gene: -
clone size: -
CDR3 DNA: TGTGCCAGCAGTTACGGAGCCACGCAGTATTTT
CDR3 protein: CASSYGATQYF

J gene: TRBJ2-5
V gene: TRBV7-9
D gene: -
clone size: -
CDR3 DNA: TGTGCCAGCAGCCCCCCTGGCGTGGACGGGAGAGGGAGAAGGGAGACCCAGTACTTC
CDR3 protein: CASSPPGVDGRGRRETQYF

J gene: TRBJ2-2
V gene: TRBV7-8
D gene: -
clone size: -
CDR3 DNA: TGTGCCAGCAGCTTAGGCGGGGTCAGGGACACCGGGGAGCTGTTTTTT
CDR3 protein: CASSLGGVRDTGELFF

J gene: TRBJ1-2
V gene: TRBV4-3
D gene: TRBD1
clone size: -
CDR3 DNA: TGCGCCAGCAGCTACAGCGGGGCAGGGGGTAGCTATGGCTACACCTTC
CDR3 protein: CASSYSGAGGSYGYTF

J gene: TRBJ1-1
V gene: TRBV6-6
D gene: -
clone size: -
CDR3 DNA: TGTGCCAGCAGTATTAGGGCGGCGAACACTGAAGCTTTCTTT
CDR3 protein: CASSIRAANTEAFF

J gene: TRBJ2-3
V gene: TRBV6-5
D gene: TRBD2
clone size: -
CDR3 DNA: TGTGCCAGCAGTTCCCCTAGCGGGGGGAACACAGATACGCAGTATTTT
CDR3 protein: CASSSPSGGNTDTQYF

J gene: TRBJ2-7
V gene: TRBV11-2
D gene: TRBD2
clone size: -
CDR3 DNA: TGTGCCAGCAGCGACTGGACTAGTCAGGACGAGCAGTACTTC
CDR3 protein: CASSDWTSQDEQYF

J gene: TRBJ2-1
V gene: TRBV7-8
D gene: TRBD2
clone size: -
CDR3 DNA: TGTGCCAGCAGCCTTAGCGGGGCTTACAATGAGCAGTTCTTC
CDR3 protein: CASSLSGAYNEQFF

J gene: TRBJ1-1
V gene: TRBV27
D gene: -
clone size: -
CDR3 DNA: TGTGCCAGCGGACAAAACACTGAAGCTTTCTTT
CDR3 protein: CASGQNTEAFF

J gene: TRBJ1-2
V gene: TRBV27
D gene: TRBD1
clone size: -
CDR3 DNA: TGTGCCAGCAGTGGGGGACAGGGGGACTATGGCTACACCTTC
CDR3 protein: CASSGGQGDYGYTF

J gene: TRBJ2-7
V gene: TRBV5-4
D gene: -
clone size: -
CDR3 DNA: TGTGCCAGCAGCTTCGGGGACTACGAGCAGTACTTC
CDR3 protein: CASSFGDYEQYF

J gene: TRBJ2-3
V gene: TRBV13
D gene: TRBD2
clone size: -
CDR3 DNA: TGTGCCAGCAGCTCCCCTAGCGGGGGCACAGATACGCAGTATTTT
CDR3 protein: CASSSPSGGTDTQYF

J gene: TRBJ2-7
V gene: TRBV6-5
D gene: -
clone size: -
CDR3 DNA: TGTGCCAGCAAAATCGGGCCACTACTATCCTACGAGCAGTACTTC
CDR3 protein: CASKIGPLLSYEQYF